One sample yielded the 27 T cell receptor beta chains listed below, sequenced in a study of blood T cell repertoires in COVID-19. Clones were sequenced by immunoSEQ multiplex PCR, and TCRdb holds only the in-frame ones, with some missing. The table records more than 150,000 clones, around 89% of them present only once. Sequenced input: peripheral blood. The receptors originated from a man in his fifties or sixties with acute or convalescent COVID-19.

The chain joins TRBV6-5 to TRBJ1-6; 7 positions match TRBD1. This CDR3 contains 15 residues. The V segment lost 0 bases and the J segment 7 bases; nucleotides outside the gene matches: 3. Per the germline V gene, CDR1 is MNHEY and CDR2 is SVGAGI. The CDR3 DNA reads as TGTGCCAGCAGTTACTCCCAGGGGGGCAATTCACCCCTCCACTTT. It specifies CASSYSQGGNSPLHF.

The genes are TRBV21-1 and TRBJ2-2; the table's D call, TRBD2, has no DNA check behind it. TRBV21-1 is designated a pseudogene. The CDR3 covers 18 residues. The CDR3, as DNA: TGTGCCAGCAGCCGAAAGGGCGGGCTCGGGGTTGGGATCGGGGAGCTGTTTTTT. Translated, it gives CASSRKGGLGVGIGELFF.

The rearrangement joins TRBV9 to TRBJ2-2, with 9 bases lining up with TRBD2. Unmatched junction bases numbered 5, after V lost 0 bases and J lost 5 bases. The CDR3 totals 16 residues. CDR1 is SGDLS and CDR2 is YYNGEE in the germline V gene. The CDR3 DNA reads TGTGCCAGCAGCGTAGGAGGCGGGGGGGCGACCGGGGAGCTGTTTTTT. As protein: CASSVGGGGATGELFF.

V is TRBV15 and J is TRBJ1-2; D perhaps matches TRBD1 (5 bases). Germline V gene data show CDR1 as LNHNV and CDR2 as YYDKDF (reference sequence). This CDR3 contains 15 residues. V lost 5 bases and J lost 3, with 16 bases in between. The CDR3 nucleotides read TGTGCCACCAGCCCCGGGTCAGGGTCCTACTATGGCTACACCTTC. Translation: CATSPGSGSYYGYTF.

This clone was found once. The chain uses TRBV29-1 and TRBJ2-3; 9 bases line up with TRBD1. The CDR3 is 14 residues long. Trimming cost V 4 bases and J 5 bases; bases outside gene matches: 7. Per the germline V gene, CDR1 is SQVTM and CDR2 is ANQGSEA. The CDR3 here is CSVAGQGTGDTQYF. The CDR3 region has the DNA TGCAGCGTTGCCGGACAGGGGACTGGAGATACGCAGTATTTT.

The genes are TRBV24-1 and TRBJ2-1; D ambiguous. Germline V gene sequence: CDR1 KGHDR, CDR2 SFDVKD. The V end was cut by 0 bases, the J end by 12 bases, with 11 bases between. The CDR3 has 13 amino acids. The CDR3 here is CATSDLGSGGQFF. CDR3 in DNA: TGTGCCACCAGTGATTTGGGATCGGGTGGGCAGTTCTTC.

This sequence joins TRBV18 and TRBJ2-5, with D possibly TRBD1 on 6 matching bases. The CDR3 length is 15 residues. With 2 bases removed from V and 4 bases from J, the gap between germline ends came to 14 bases. Germline V gene sequence: CDR1 KGHSH, CDR2 LQKENI. CDR3 sequence (DNA): TGTGCCAGCTCACCATCAGGGGCCTGGGGAGAGACCCAGTACTTC. This codes for CASSPSGAWGETQYF.

The chain uses TRBV28 and TRBJ2-3; 7 bases map to TRBD2. This CDR3 comprises 16 residues. From germline, CDR1 is MDHEN and CDR2 SYDVKM. J lost 2 bases, V lost 2 bases, and 7 bases had no gene match. The CDR3 nucleotides are TGTGCCAGCAGTTTAGAAGGGACTACTCTCACAGATACGCAGTATTTT. It encodes CASSLEGTTLTDTQYF.

This chain uses TRBV18 with TRBJ1-4; D is unresolved. V lost 3 bases, J lost 6 bases, and 11 bases lay in between. Per germline, CDR1 KGHSH and CDR2 LQKENI. The CDR3 loop spans 14 amino acids. In DNA form, the CDR3 reads TGTGCCAGCTCACCGAGGGAAGGCGATGAAAAACTGTTTTTT. Its translation: CASSPREGDEKLFF.

The CDR3 region has the DNA TGCGCCAGCAGCCAAGGTACAGGGGTCGGCTATGGCTACACCTTC. This encodes CASSQGTGVGYGYTF. The V and J genes are TRBV4-1 and TRBJ1-2; TRBD1 matches at 7 bases. CDR1 is MGHRA and CDR2 is YSYEKL in the germline V gene. V gave up 1 base and J gave up 4 bases; unmatched junction bases: 6. This CDR3 has 15 amino acids.

This chain joins TRBV7-8 and TRBJ2-1, with 10 positions matching TRBD2. The germline CDR1 and CDR2 sequences are SGHVS and FQNEAQ. V lost 2 bases, J lost 4 bases, and 8 bases stayed unmatched. CDR3 length: 17 amino acids. DNA for the CDR3: TGTGCCAGCAGCTTACTAGTTACTAGCGGGATTTACAATGAGCAGTTCTTC. Amino acid sequence: CASSLLVTSGIYNEQFF.

The chain has TRBV7-9 and TRBJ2-7; 7 positions agree with TRBD1. V gave up 5 bases and J gave up 4 bases; unmatched junction bases: 8. There are 14 residues in the CDR3. The germline gives CDR1 SEHNR, CDR2 FQNEAQ (reference sequence). The CDR3 bases are TGTGCCAGCAGCACTCCGGGACAGATTTACGAGCAGTACGTC. It specifies CASSTPGQIYEQYV.

This clone was detected once. The CDR3 DNA reads TGTGCCAGCAGCCTCTCCGGTGGGACACAATACGAGCAGTACGTC. Protein product: CASSLSGGTQYEQYV. This chain links TRBV7-9 with TRBJ2-7, with D tentatively TRBD1 (6 bases). The CDR3 length is 15 residues. Deletions cut 5 bases from V and 4 bases from J, with 18 bases between. Germline V gene sequence: CDR1 SEHNR, CDR2 FQNEAQ (reference sequence).

The chain is built from TRBV6-5 and TRBJ1-3, with a possible D match to TRBD1 (6 bases). Trimming removed 6 bases from V and 4 bases from J, with 13 bases in between. The CDR3 has 14 amino acids. From germline, CDR1 is MNHEY and CDR2 SVGAGI. The chain's CDR3 is CASRLTGPGNTIYF. The CDR3 DNA reads as TGTGCCAGCAGACTAACAGGGCCAGGAAACACCATATATTTT.

The chain joins TRBV3-1 (or the pseudogene TRBV3-2) to TRBJ2-2; D might be TRBD2 (5 bases). V lost 6 bases to trimming and J lost 5 bases, with 7 bases between them. The CDR3 consists of 12 residues. Germline V gene sequence: CDR1 LGHDT, CDR2 YNNKEL (reference sequence). CDR3 nucleotides: TGTGCCAGCAGTCGACTAACCGGGGAGCTGTTTTTT. Its translation: CASSRLTGELFF.

V usage is TRBV5-1 and J usage is TRBJ1-4; D is perhaps TRBD1 (5 bases). This CDR3 spans 14 amino acids. Germline V gene lookup returns CDR1 SGHRS and CDR2 YFSETQ. Trimming stripped 4 bases from V and 4 bases from J, with 11 bases between. CDR3 amino acids: CASSPRQINEKLFF. Here the CDR3 DNA reads TGCGCCAGCAGCCCTCGACAGATTAATGAAAAACTGTTTTTT.

The gene calls are TRBV19 and TRBJ2-1; 12 bases line up with TRBD2. Germline V gene data show CDR1 as LNHDA and CDR2 as SQIVND (reference sequence). V shed 1 base and J 5 bases; nucleotides not matched to a gene: 0. This CDR3 contains 15 residues. CDR3 sequence: CASSIGTSGDNEQFF. CDR3 nucleotide sequence: TGTGCCAGTAGTATAGGGACTAGCGGGGACAATGAGCAGTTCTTC.

J is TRBJ1-2 and V is TRBV28, with D possibly being TRBD1 (5 bases). From germline, CDR1 is MDHEN and CDR2 SYDVKM. Deletions cut 6 bases from V and 1 base from J, with 6 bases between. The CDR3 sequence is 12 residues long. This CDR3 is CASSQGNYGYTF. Here the CDR3 DNA reads TGTGCCAGCAGCCAGGGTAACTATGGCTACACCTTC.

This chain connects TRBV4-1 to TRBJ1-5; 12 bases are shared with TRBD1. The junction had 11 bases not matched to a gene; V was cut back by 3 bases and J by 5 bases. The CDR3 has 18 residues. Germline V gene lookup returns CDR1 MGHRA and CDR2 YSYEKL. The DNA of the CDR3 is TGCGCCAGCAGCCACCCCGGGACAGGGGGCACAAGCGATCAGCCCCAGCATTTT. Encoded protein: CASSHPGTGGTSDQPQHF.

The V call is TRBV7-8, the J call TRBJ2-7; the match to TRBD1 covers 7 bases. The CDR3 loop spans 14 amino acids. Germline V gene sequence: CDR1 SGHVS, CDR2 FQNEAQ. J gave up 4 bases and V 7 bases, and 10 bases lay outside the gene matches. This CDR3 reads CASTSDRVRYEQYF. The CDR3 DNA follows: TGTGCCAGCACCAGCGACAGGGTGAGGTACGAGCAGTACTTC.

This clone was recorded once. V is TRBV9 and J is TRBJ1-3; the match to TRBD1 covers 10 bases. Germline V gene lookup returns CDR1 SGDLS and CDR2 YYNGEE. V lost 1 base, J lost 0 bases, and 7 bases stayed unmatched. CDR3 length: 18 residues. Here the CDR3 DNA reads TGTGCCAGCAGCGTAAGGGACAGGGGCGAGAGCTCTGGAAACACCATATATTTT. This gives the protein CASSVRDRGESSGNTIYF.

The CDR3 DNA reads as TGTGCCAGCAGCTTATGGGACAGGGCGGATGGCTACACCTTC. Its translation: CASSLWDRADGYTF. The chain couples TRBV7-9 to TRBJ1-2, with 9 bases identical to TRBD1. Germline V CDR1 and CDR2: SEHNR, FQNEAQ (reference sequence). V shed 2 bases and J 6 bases; nucleotides not matched to a gene: 4. CDR3 length: 14 amino acids. Full variable domain (remainder filled in from reference TRBV7-9 and TRBJ1-2): DTGVSQNPRHKITKRGQNVTFRCDPISEHNRLYWYRQTLGQGPEFLTYFQNEAQLEKSRLLSDRFSAERPKGSFSTLEIQRTEQGDSAMYLCASSLWDRADGYTFGSGTRLTVV.

The V call is TRBV6-1, the J call TRBJ1-2, with 7 bases aligning to TRBD1. Trimming removed 1 base from V and 6 bases from J; junction bases left unmatched: 2. Germline loops: CDR1 MNHNS, CDR2 SASEGT. This CDR3 spans 13 amino acids. This CDR3 is CASSEGTGNGYTF. Written as DNA, the CDR3 is TGTGCCAGCAGTGAAGGGACAGGCAATGGCTACACCTTC.

This clone was seen a single time. The chain employs TRBV18 and TRBJ1-4, with TRBD1 matching over 10 bases. The germline V gene encodes CDR1 KGHSH and CDR2 LQKENI. The J segment lost 7 bases and the V segment lost 3 bases, leaving 8 bases of the junction unmatched. The CDR3 runs to 16 residues. The CDR3 spells CASSPDKTGGPEKLFF. The CDR3 DNA reads TGTGCCAGCTCACCTGATAAGACAGGGGGCCCTGAAAAACTGTTTTTT.

The chain recombines TRBV19 with TRBJ2-1; D may be TRBD1 (6 bases). Per the germline V gene, CDR1 is LNHDA and CDR2 is SQIVND (reference sequence). The ends were cut back, 4 bases at V and 6 bases at J, with 25 bases in the middle. The CDR3 length is 18 residues. DNA for the CDR3: TGTGCCAGTAGTAGCCCCAGGGCAGGGGTATATGGTAGCAATGAGCAGTTCTTC. Translated, it gives CASSSPRAGVYGSNEQFF.

This clone was detected only once. The chain couples TRBV28 to TRBJ1-3; D might be TRBD1 (6 bases). CDR3 length equals 13 residues. Germline V CDR1 and CDR2: MDHEN, SYDVKM. V lost 8 bases and J 5 bases, leaving 13 bases between the germline ends. The CDR3 DNA sequence: TGTGCCAGCGGGGGCGGAGACCGAAACACCATATATTTT. It is translated as CASGGGDRNTIYF.

As for this clone: This sample includes further DNA sequences coding for the same CDR3. J is TRBJ2-1 and V is TRBV11-2; D is possibly TRBD1 (6 bases). V was clipped by 1 base and J by 4 bases, with 8 bases between them. From germline, CDR1 is SGHAT and CDR2 FQNNGV. This CDR3 is built from 14 residues. In DNA form, the CDR3 reads TGTGCCAGCAGCTTAGGACAGGTGTACAATGAGCAGTTCTTC. It specifies CASSLGQVYNEQFF. Variable domain in full (rest from reference TRBV11-2 and TRBJ2-1): EAGVAQSPRYKIIEKRQSVAFWCNPISGHATLYWYQQILGQGPKLLIQFQNNGVVDDSQLPKDRFSAERLKGVDSTLKIQPAKLEDSAVYLCASSLGQVYNEQFFGPGTRLTVL.